This T cell receptor beta chain appears in the sequencing data of a study of early T cells in non-severe SARS-CoV-2 infection. The TCR library protocol was used to attach unique molecular identifiers. These identifiers were attached to individual cDNA molecules. Via MiXCR, TCRdb re-called the 5' RACE reads, giving one row per CDR3 protein. The table lists some 30,000 distinct CDR3 sequences, 5.5% to 6% of them singletons, with about an eighth in the top ten. This clonotype was counted many times. CDR3 length: 14 residues. Trimming left V 2 bases short and J 2 bases short, with 6 bases between. The source is an adult who was a healthcare worker with PCR-confirmed SARS-CoV-2 infection or an uninfected control (not recorded which). The sample consisted of whole blood. The chain couples TRBV12-3 or TRBV12-4 to TRBJ2-2; D gene unclear. In DNA, the CDR3 is TGTGCCAGCAGTTTACTCCAAAACACCGGGGAGCTGTTTTTT. It codes for CASSLLQNTGELFF.